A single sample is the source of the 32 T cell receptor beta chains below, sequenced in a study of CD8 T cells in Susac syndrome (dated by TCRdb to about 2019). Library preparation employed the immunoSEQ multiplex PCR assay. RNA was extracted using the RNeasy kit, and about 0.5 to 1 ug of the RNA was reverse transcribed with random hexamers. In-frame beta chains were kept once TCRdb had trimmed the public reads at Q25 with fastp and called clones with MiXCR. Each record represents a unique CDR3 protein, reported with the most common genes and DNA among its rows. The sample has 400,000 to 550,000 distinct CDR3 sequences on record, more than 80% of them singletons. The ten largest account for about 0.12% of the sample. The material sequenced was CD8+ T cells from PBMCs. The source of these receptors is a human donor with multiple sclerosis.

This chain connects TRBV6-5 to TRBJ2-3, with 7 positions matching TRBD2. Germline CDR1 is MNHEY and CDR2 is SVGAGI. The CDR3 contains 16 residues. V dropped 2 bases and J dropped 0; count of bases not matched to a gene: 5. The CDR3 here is CASSYDASGSTDTQYF. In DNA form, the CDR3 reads TGTGCCAGCAGTTACGACGCTAGCGGTAGCACAGATACGCAGTATTTT.

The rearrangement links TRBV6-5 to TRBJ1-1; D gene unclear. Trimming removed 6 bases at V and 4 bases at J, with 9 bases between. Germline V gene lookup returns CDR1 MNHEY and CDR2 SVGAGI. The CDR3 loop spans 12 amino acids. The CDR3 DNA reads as TGTGCCAGCAGCCCGACGTCCACTGAAGCTTTCTTT. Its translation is CASSPTSTEAFF.

CDR3 amino acids: CASSQGPGETQYF. The CDR3 bases are TGCGCCAGCAGCCAAGGTCCTGGGGAGACCCAGTACTTC. The rearrangement joins TRBV4-1 to TRBJ2-5; D call uncertain. CDR3 length equals 13 residues. CDR1 is MGHRA and CDR2 is YSYEKL in the germline V gene. V was cut by 1 base and J by 5 bases, with 8 bases left in between.

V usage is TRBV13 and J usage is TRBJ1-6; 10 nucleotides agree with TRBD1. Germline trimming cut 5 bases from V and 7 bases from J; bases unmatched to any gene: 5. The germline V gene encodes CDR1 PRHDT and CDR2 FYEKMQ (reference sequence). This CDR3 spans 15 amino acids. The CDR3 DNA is TGTGCCAGCAGCCCCGGACAGGGGGACAATTCACCCCTCCACTTT. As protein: CASSPGQGDNSPLHF.

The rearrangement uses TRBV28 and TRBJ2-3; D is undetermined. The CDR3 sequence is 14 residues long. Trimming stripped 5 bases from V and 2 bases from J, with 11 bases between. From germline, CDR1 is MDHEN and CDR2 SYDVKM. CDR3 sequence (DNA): TGTGCCAGCAGTACACTCCCTGACACAGATACGCAGTATTTT. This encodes CASSTLPDTDTQYF.

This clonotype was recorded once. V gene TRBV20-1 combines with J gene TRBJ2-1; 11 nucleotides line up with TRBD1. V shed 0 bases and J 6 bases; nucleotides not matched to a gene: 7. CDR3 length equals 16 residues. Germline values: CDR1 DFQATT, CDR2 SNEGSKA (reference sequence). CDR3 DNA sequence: TGCAGTGCTAGAGATTGGACCGGGACAGGGGGCAATGAGCAGTTCTTC. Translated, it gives CSARDWTGTGGNEQFF.

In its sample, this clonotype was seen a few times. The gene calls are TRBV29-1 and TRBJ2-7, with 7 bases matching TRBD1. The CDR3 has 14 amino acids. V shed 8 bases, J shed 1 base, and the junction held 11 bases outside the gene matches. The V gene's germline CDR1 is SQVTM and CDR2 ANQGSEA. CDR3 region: CSFLSGTDSYEQYF. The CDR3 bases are TGCAGCTTCTTGTCGGGGACAGATTCCTACGAGCAGTACTTC.

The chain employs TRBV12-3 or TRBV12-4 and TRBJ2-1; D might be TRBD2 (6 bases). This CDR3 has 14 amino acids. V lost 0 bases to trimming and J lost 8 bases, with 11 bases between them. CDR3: CASSLAGGVDEQFF. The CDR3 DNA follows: TGTGCCAGCAGTTTAGCCGGGGGTGTGGATGAGCAGTTCTTC.

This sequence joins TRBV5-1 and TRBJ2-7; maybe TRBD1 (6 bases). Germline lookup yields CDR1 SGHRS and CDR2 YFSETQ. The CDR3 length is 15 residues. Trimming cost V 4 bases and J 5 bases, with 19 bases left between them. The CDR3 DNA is TGCGCCAGCAGCCCCCGGCCCAGGGGTCGGAACGAGCAGTACTTC. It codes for CASSPRPRGRNEQYF.

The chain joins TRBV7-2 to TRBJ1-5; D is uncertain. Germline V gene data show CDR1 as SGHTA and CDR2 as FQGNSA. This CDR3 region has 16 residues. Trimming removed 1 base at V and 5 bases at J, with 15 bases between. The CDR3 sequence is CASSLGVSGAHQPQHF. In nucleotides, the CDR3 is TGTGCCAGCAGCTTAGGGGTGTCGGGAGCTCATCAGCCCCAGCATTTT.

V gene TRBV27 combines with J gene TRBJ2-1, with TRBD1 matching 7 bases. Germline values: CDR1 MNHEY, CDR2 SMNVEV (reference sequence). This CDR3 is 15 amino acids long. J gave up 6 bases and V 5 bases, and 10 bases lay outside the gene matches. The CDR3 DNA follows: TGTGCCAGCAGTGTCCGACAGGGTGAGGCCAATGAGCAGTTCTTC. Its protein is CASSVRQGEANEQFF.

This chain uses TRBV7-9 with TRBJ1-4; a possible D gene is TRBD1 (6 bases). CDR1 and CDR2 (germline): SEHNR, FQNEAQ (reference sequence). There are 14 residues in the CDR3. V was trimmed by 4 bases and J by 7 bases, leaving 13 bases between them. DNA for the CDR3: TGTGCCAGCAGCTCGACAGGTTTTTCTGAAAAACTGTTTTTT. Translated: CASSSTGFSEKLFF.

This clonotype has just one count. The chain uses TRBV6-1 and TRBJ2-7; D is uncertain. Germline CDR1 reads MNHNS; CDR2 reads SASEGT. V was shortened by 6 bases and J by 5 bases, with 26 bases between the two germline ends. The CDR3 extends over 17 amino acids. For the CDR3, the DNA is TGTGCCAGCAGCCCCAAAGAGAAGGGTGTGATTGGGGACGAGCAGTACTTC. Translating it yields CASSPKEKGVIGDEQYF.

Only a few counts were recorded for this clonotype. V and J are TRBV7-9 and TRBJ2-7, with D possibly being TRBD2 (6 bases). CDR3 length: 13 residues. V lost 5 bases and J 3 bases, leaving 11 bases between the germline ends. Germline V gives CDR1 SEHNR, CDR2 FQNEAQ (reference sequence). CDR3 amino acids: CASSPAEGYEQYF. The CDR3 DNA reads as TGTGCCAGCAGCCCCGCGGAGGGCTACGAGCAGTACTTC.

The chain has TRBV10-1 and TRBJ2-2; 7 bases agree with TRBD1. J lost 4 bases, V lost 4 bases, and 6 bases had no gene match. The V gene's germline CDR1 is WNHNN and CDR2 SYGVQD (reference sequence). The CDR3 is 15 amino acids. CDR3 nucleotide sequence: TGCGCCAGCAGTGTAGGATCAGGGGGCACCGGGGAGCTGTTTTTT. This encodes CASSVGSGGTGELFF.

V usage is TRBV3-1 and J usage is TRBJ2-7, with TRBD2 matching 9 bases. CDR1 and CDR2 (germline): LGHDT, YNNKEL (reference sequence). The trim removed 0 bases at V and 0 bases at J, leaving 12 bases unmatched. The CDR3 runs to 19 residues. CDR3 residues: CASSQDKGLAGSLSYEQYF. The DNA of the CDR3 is TGTGCCAGCAGCCAAGACAAGGGGCTAGCGGGGAGCCTCTCCTACGAGCAGTACTTC.

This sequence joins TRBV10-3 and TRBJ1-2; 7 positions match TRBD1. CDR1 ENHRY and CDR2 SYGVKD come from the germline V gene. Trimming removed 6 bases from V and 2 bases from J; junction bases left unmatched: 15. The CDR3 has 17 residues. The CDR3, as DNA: TGTGCCATCAGCAGCCCAAAAGGGGACAGCGGAAACTATGGCTACACCTTC. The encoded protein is CAISSPKGDSGNYGYTF.

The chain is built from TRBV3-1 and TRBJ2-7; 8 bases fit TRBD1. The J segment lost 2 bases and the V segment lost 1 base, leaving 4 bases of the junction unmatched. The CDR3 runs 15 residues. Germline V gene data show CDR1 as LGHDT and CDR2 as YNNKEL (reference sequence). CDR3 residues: CASSQVDRGTYEQYF. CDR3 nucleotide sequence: TGTGCCAGCAGCCAAGTTGACAGGGGAACCTACGAGCAGTACTTC.

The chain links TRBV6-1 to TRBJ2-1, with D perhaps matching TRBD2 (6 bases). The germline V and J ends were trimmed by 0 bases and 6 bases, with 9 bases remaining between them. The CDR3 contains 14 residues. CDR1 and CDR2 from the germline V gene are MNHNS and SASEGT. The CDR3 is CASSEAGRGNEQFF. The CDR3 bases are TGTGCCAGCAGTGAAGCAGGGCGGGGCAATGAGCAGTTCTTC.

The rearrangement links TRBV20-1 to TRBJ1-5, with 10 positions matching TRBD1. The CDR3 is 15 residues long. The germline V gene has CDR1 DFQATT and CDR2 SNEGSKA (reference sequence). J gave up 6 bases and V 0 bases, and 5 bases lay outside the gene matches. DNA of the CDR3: TGCAGTGCTAGAGATCTTGGGACAGGGGTTCAGCCCCAGCATTTT. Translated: CSARDLGTGVQPQHF.

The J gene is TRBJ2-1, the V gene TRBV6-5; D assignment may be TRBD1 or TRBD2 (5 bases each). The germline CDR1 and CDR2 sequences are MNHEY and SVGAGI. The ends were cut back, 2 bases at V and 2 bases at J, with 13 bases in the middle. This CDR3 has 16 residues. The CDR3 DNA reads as TGTGCCAGCAGTTACGCCGGGACGACGACCTACAATGAGCAGTTCTTC. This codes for CASSYAGTTTYNEQFF.

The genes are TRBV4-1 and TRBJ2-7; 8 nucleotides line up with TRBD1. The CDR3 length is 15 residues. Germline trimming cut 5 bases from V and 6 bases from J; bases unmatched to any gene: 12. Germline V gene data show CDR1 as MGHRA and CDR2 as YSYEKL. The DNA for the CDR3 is TGCGCCAGCAGCTATGAAACACGGGACAGGCGCGAGCAGTACTTC. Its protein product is CASSYETRDRREQYF.

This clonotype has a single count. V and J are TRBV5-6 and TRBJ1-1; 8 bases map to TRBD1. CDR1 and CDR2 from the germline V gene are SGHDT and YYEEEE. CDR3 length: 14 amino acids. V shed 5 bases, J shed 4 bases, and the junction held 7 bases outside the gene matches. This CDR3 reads CASSLTDRATEAFF. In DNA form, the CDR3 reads TGTGCCAGCAGTTTAACGGACAGGGCCACTGAAGCTTTCTTT.

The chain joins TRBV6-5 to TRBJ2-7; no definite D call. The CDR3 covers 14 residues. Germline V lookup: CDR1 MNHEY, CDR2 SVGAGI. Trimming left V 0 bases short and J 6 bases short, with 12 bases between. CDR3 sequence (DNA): TGTGCCAGCAGTTACTCGGCCTCCAAGGGCGAGCAGTACTTC. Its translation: CASSYSASKGEQYF.

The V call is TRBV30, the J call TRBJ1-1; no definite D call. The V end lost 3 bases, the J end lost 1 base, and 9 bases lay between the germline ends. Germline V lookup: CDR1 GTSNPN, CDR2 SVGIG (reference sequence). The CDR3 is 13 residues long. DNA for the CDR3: TGTGCCTGGAGGGACTGGGAGAACACTGAAGCTTTCTTT. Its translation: CAWRDWENTEAFF.

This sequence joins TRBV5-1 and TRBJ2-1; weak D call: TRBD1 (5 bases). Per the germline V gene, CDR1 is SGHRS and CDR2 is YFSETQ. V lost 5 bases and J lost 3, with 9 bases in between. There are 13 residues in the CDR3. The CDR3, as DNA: TGCGCCAGCAGGACAGTTTTCTACAATGAGCAGTTCTTC. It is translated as CASRTVFYNEQFF.

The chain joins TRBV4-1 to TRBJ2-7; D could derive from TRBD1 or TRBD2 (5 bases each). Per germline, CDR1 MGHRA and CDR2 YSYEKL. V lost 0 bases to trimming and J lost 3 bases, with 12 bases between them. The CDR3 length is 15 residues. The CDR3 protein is CASSQERGAGYEQYF. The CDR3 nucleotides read TGCGCCAGCAGCCAAGAGAGGGGTGCCGGCTACGAGCAGTACTTC.

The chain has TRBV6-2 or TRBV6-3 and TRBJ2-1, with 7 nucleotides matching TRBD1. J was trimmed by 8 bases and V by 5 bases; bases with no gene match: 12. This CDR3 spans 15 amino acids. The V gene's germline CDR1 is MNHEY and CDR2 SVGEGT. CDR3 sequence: CASSPTGPEVDEQFF. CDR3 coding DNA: TGTGCCAGCAGTCCGACAGGGCCCGAGGTGGATGAGCAGTTCTTC.

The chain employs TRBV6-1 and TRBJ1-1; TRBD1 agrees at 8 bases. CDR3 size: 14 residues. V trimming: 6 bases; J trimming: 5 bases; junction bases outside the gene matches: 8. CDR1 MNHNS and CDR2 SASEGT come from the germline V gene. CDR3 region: CASRPTGGATEAFF. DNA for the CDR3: TGTGCCAGCAGACCAACAGGGGGGGCTACTGAAGCTTTCTTT.

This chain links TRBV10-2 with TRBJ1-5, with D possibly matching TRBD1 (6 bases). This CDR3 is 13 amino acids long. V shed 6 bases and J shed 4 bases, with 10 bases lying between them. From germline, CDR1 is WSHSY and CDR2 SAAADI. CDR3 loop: CASRAGQNQPQHF. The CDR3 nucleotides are TGCGCCAGCAGGGCCGGACAGAATCAGCCCCAGCATTTT.

CDR3 bases: TGTGCCAGCAGTTCCGTCCAGGATCAAGAGACCCAGTACTTC. Residues: CASSSVQDQETQYF. The chain has TRBV2 and TRBJ2-5; D is undetermined. This CDR3 spans 14 amino acids. Trimming removed 5 bases from V and 2 bases from J, with 12 bases in between. CDR1 is SNHLY and CDR2 is FYNNEI in the germline V gene.

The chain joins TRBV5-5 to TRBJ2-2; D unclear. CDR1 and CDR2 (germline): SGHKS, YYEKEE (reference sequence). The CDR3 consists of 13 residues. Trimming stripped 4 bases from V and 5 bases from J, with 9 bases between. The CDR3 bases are TGTGCCAGCAGCACGGAGTTGACCGGGGAGCTGTTTTTT. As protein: CASSTELTGELFF.